This T cell receptor beta chain was captured by sequencing in a study of cytomegalovirus exposure and HLA in healthy donors. The CDR3 sequence is 13 residues long. In germline, CDR1 is SGHNT, CDR2 YENEEA. V lost 3 bases and J lost 7; bases outside the gene matches: 5. PCR was performed using 60 Vbeta and 13 Jbeta primers. The repertoire was sequenced with immunoSEQ multiplex PCR; TCRdb's copy has only in-frame clones and lacks some. The data contain roughly 170,000 clones, more than 70% of them singletons. With respect to this clone: Its specificity is unknown.

Regarding the study as a whole: TCR beta V- and J-gene trimming, according to a later analysis, was linked to a missense DCLRE1C variant. The study flagged about 150 TCR beta chains as cytomegalovirus-associated.

This chain links TRBV11-3 with TRBJ2-7, with TRBD1 identical over 8 bases. This clonotype was obtained from a man aged 30-40 years in good health and CMV-seronegative. The material sequenced was PBMCs. The CDR3 region has the DNA TGTGCCAGCAGCTTGGACAGGGAGAGGGAGCAGTACTTC. Amino acids: CASSLDREREQYF.